The TCR beta chain under discussion was sequenced for a study of blood T cell repertoires in COVID-19. Across the study: Material from acute and convalescent COVID-19 was sourced from the United States, Italy and Spain.

In the study's own analysis: Amplification from reference gene primers served as the basis for estimated nucleated cell counts. TCRdb's copy holds only in-frame clones and misses some; the assay was immunoSEQ multiplex PCR. V and J calls and clone size are as listed in that table; D and trimming were resolved from the DNA. The sample shows around 16,000 clones, around 86% of them seen only once. Germline loops: CDR1 LNHNV, CDR2 YYDKDF (reference sequence). The length of the CDR3 is 15 residues. V shed 0 bases and J shed 2 bases, with 10 bases lying between them. This clone was seen only once. V usage is TRBV15 and J usage is TRBJ2-5; D is possibly TRBD1 (5 bases). The source material was peripheral blood. The receptor was derived from a man between 60 and 70 years old with acute or convalescent COVID-19. The DNA of the CDR3 is TGTGCCACCAGCAGAGATACAGGCAAACAAGAGACCCAGTACTTC. This sequence encodes CATSRDTGKQETQYF.